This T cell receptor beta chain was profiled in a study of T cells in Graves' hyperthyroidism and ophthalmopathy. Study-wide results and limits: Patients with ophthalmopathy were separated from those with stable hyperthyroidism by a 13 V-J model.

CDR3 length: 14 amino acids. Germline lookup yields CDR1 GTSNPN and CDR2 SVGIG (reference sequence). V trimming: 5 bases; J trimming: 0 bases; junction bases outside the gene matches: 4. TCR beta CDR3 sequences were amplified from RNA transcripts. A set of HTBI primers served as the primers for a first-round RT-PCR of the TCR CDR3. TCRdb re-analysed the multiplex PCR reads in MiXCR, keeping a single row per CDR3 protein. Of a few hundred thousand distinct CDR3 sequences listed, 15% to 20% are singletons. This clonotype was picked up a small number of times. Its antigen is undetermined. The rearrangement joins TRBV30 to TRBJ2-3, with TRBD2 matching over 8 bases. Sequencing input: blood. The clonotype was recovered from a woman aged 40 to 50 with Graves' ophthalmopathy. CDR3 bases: TGTGCCTGGTCCCTAGCGGGTAGCACAGATACGCAGTATTTT. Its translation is CAWSLAGSTDTQYF.